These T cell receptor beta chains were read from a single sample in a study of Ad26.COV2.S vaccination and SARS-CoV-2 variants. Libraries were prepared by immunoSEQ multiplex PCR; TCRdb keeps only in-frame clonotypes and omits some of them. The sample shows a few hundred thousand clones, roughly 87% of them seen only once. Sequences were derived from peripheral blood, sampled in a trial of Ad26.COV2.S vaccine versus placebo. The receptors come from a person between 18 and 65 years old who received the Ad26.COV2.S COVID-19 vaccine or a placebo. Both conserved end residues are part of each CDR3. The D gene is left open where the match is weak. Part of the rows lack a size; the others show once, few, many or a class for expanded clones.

CASSFSGDGEKLFF TGTGCCAGCAGCTTCTCAGGGGATGGTGAAAAACTGTTTTTT NA TRBV7-9 NA TRBJ1-4
CASRTRDQETQYF TGTGCCAGCAGAACCCGGGACCAAGAGACCCAGTACTTC NA TRBV12-3/TRBV12-4 NA TRBJ2-5
CASIGVYTQYF TGTGCCAGCATAGGAGTTTATACGCAGTATTTT NA TRBV6-5 NA TRBJ2-3
CATSDARDTQYF TGTGCCACCAGTGATGCTAGGGATACGCAGTATTTT once TRBV24-1 NA TRBJ2-3
CASSLLGDGYTF TGTGCCAGCAGCTTATTGGGAGATGGCTACACCTTC NA TRBV7-9 NA TRBJ1-2
CASSSLRGAGMGKLFF TGTGCCAGCAGCTCGCTTAGGGGGGCCGGGATGGGAAAACTGTTTTTT NA TRBV7-9 NA TRBJ1-4
CANDRSGGSSGANVLTF TGTGCCAACGATAGGTCCGGGGGGTCGTCTGGGGCCAACGTCCTGACTTTC NA TRBV2 TRBD2 TRBJ2-6
CASSSTGQTNYGYTF TGTGCCAGCAGCTCGACGGGGCAGACTAACTATGGCTACACCTTC NA TRBV11-2 NA TRBJ1-2
CASSPAPGTNTGELFF TGCGCCAGCAGCCCTGCCCCGGGGACGAACACCGGGGAGCTGTTTTTT NA TRBV5-1 NA TRBJ2-2
CASSESRTVDPSPLHF TGTGCCAGCAGTGAATCTAGGACAGTGGATCCATCACCCCTCCACTTT NA TRBV25-1 NA TRBJ1-6
CASSYWAGELFF TGTGCCAGCAGTTATTGGGCCGGGGAGCTGTTTTTT NA TRBV6-2/TRBV6-3 NA TRBJ2-2
CASTPGGVTDTQYF TGTGCCAGCACCCCGGGAGGGGTAACAGATACGCAGTATTTT NA TRBV27 TRBD2 TRBJ2-3
CASRRTSGGQSDTQYF TGTGCCAGTAGAAGGACTAGCGGGGGGCAGTCAGATACGCAGTATTTT NA TRBV19 TRBD2 TRBJ2-3
CASSLPGQFSSPLHF TGTGCCAGCAGCTTACCGGGACAGTTTTCTTCACCCCTCCACTTT NA TRBV7-9 TRBD1 TRBJ1-6
CASSLPFSYGYTF TGTGCCAGCAGTTTACCATTCAGCTATGGCTACACCTTC NA TRBV12-3/TRBV12-4 NA TRBJ1-2
CASSVGDLLNTEAFF TGTGCCAGCAGCGTAGGTGATCTCCTGAACACTGAAGCTTTCTTT NA TRBV9 NA TRBJ1-1
CASSVELAHFSYEQYF TGTGCCAGCAGCGTTGAACTAGCGCATTTCTCCTACGAGCAGTACTTC NA TRBV9 TRBD2 TRBJ2-7
CATSRDFFGYTF TGTGCCACCAGCAGAGATTTCTTCGGCTACACCTTC NA TRBV15 NA TRBJ1-2
CASSLDVSSGNTIYF TGTGCCAGCAGCCTGGACGTTAGCTCTGGAAACACCATATATTTT NA TRBV6-5 NA TRBJ1-3
CASSPSTDTQYF TGCGCCAGCAGCCCAAGCACAGATACGCAGTATTTT NA TRBV5-1 NA TRBJ2-3
CASERTGTGVYGYTF TGTGCCAGCGAGAGAACCGGGACAGGGGTCTATGGCTACACCTTC NA TRBV9 TRBD1 TRBJ1-2
CASSLLGHETQYF TGTGCCAGCAGCCTCCTAGGCCACGAGACCCAGTACTTC NA TRBV14 NA TRBJ2-5
CASRPGTLNEQFF TGTGCCAGCAGACCCGGGACCCTCAATGAGCAGTTCTTC NA TRBV27 NA TRBJ2-1
CASSMGLAVAEQYF TGTGCCAGCAGCATGGGACTAGCGGTAGCCGAGCAGTACTTC NA TRBV27 TRBD2 TRBJ2-7
CASRGRGEGYTF TGTGCCAGCAGAGGGCGGGGAGAAGGCTACACCTTC NA TRBV2 NA TRBJ1-2
CASSLLNTGELFF TGTGCCAGCAGCTTATTAAACACCGGGGAGCTGTTTTTT NA TRBV7-3 NA TRBJ2-2
CATSRDKTQYF TGTGCCACCAGCAGAGACAAGACCCAGTACTTC NA TRBV15 NA TRBJ2-5
CASSVGSGDHYTF TGTGCCAGCAGCGTAGGGTCAGGGGACCACTACACCTTC NA TRBV9 NA TRBJ1-2
CASSLGVNYGYTF TGTGCCAGCAGCCTGGGGGTTAACTATGGCTACACCTTC NA TRBV27 NA TRBJ1-2
CATSERGRQFF TGTGCCACCTCTGAACGGGGGAGGCAGTTCTTC NA TRBV24-1 NA TRBJ2-1
CASSNYRDRGNTGELFF TGTGCCAGTAGCAATTACCGGGACAGGGGCAACACCGGGGAGCTGTTTTTT NA TRBV19 TRBD1 TRBJ2-2
CASGQFTTYNEQFF TGTGCCAGCGGACAGTTTACCACCTACAATGAGCAGTTCTTC NA TRBV6-5 NA TRBJ2-1
CATSRDYGYTF TGTGCCACCAGCAGGGACTATGGCTACACCTTC NA TRBV7-9 NA TRBJ1-2
CASSLRQGGTEAFF TGTGCCAGCTCCCTGAGACAGGGAGGCACTGAAGCTTTCTTT NA TRBV18 TRBD1 TRBJ1-1
CASSQRLNTEAFF TGCGCCAGCAGCCAGAGACTGAACACTGAAGCTTTCTTT once TRBV4-1 NA TRBJ1-1
CASSPEGAGNEKLFF TGTGCCAGCTCACCGGAGGGGGCAGGGAATGAAAAACTGTTTTTT NA TRBV18 TRBD1 TRBJ1-4
CASSRPGSGNTIYF TGTGCCAGCAGTCGTCCGGGCTCTGGAAACACCATATATTTT NA TRBV9 NA TRBJ1-3
CASRRTSEKQYF TGTGCCAGCAGGCGCACTAGCGAGAAGCAGTATTTT NA TRBV7-9 TRBD2 TRBJ2-3
CASSHRRLGNTEAFF TGCGCCAGCAGTCATCGCAGGTTGGGCAACACTGAAGCTTTCTTT NA TRBV23-1 NA TRBJ1-1
CSVVGDGDYGYTF TGCAGCGTTGTCGGGGACGGGGACTATGGCTACACCTTC NA TRBV29-1 NA TRBJ1-2
CASSLSSYNSPLHF TGTGCCAGCAGCCTCAGCTCCTATAATTCACCCCTCCACTTT NA TRBV7-2 NA TRBJ1-6
CARAGTGFSNQPQHF TGTGCCCGCGCCGGGACAGGGTTTAGCAATCAGCCCCAGCATTTT NA TRBV13 TRBD1 TRBJ1-5
CARSEAGPYEQYF TGTGCCAGAAGCGAGGCTGGCCCCTACGAGCAGTACTTC NA TRBV5-3 NA TRBJ2-7
CASSLDGGYGYTF TGTGCCAGCAGTTTAGATGGGGGTTACGGCTACACCTTC NA TRBV12-3/TRBV12-4 NA TRBJ1-2
CASSTRLAGGLSDTQYF TGCGCCAGCAGCACCCGACTAGCGGGGGGGCTATCAGATACGCAGTATTTT NA TRBV5-1 TRBD2 TRBJ2-3